This T cell receptor (beta chain) came from a study of control samples from healthy donors and cancer patients. Profiling relied on immunoSEQ multiplex PCR, and the TCRdb table lists in-frame clones only, not all of them. The top ten hold roughly 0.99% of the sample, which has about 55,000 clones, roughly 95% seen once. In germline, CDR1 is DFQATT, CDR2 SNEGSKA (reference sequence). V was trimmed by 3 bases and J by 3 bases, leaving 7 bases between them. CDR3 length: 12 residues. The receptor was isolated from a woman under 30 in good health. The chain is built from TRBV20-1 and TRBJ2-3; D tentatively fits TRBD1 or TRBD2 (5 bases each). Sequencing was performed on blood. The CDR3 spells CSASGGTDTQYF. CDR3 bases: TGCAGTGCTAGTGGGGGAACAGATACGCAGTATTTT.